A single T cell receptor beta chain is shown here with its context. Antigen specificity is unknown. Naive-designated CD8 cells lacked CD45RO, were positively enriched for CCR7, and omitted terminally differentiated effector memory CD45RA+ cells. The sample belongs to a study of shared clonotypes between healthy human individuals. Findings and limits, study-wide: The rarefaction results pointed to incomplete sorted-subset sequencing despite large depth.

Germline V lookup: CDR1 SEHNR, CDR2 FQNEAQ (reference sequence). This CDR3 has 11 residues. The V end lost 7 bases, the J end lost 4 bases, and 7 bases lay between the germline ends. Sequenced by immunoSEQ multiplex PCR; TCRdb stores in-frame clones only, minus some. This sample carries around 2.1 million clones, roughly 91% of them seen once, and the ten largest clones take around 1.7%. The J gene is TRBJ1-1, the V gene TRBV7-9; D remains unclear. This TCR was sampled from a man between 18 and 29 years old in good health. Some clones in this sample may be carry-over from other donors' samples. Sequencing input: naive CD8+ T cells from PBMCs. The CDR3 DNA follows: TGTGCCAGCACCGGGAGCACTGAAGCTTTCTTT. Amino acids: CASTGSTEAFF.